These 21 T cell receptor beta chains originate from one sample sequenced in a study of PD-L1 blockade in urothelial cancer (dated by TCRdb to the late 2010s). The library was generated by the immunoSEQ multiplex PCR assay. In its TCRdb copy, this immuneACCESS table keeps in-frame sequences only and misses some clones. Where compared with another copy, unresolved V genes explain less than half of these, and the others have no known cause. In this sample the table shows tens of thousands of clones, 70% to 90% of which occur a single time. Around 15% of the sample lies in the top ten. The sequenced sample was PBMCs, obtained around atezolizumab (anti-PD-L1) treatment. These TCRs come from a man aged 60 to 69 with urothelial cancer.

V is TRBV7-2 and J is TRBJ1-5, with D unresolved. V was shortened by 0 bases and J by 0 bases, with 6 bases between the two germline ends. The CDR3 sequence is 15 residues long. Per the germline V gene, CDR1 is SGHTA and CDR2 is FQGNSA. CDR3: CASSLAAVSNQPQHF. Written as DNA, the CDR3 is TGTGCCAGCAGCTTAGCCGCGGTTAGCAATCAGCCCCAGCATTTT.

V usage is TRBV5-1 and J usage is TRBJ2-5; TRBD2 matches at 8 bases. The germline V gene has CDR1 SGHRS and CDR2 YFSETQ. There are 16 residues in the CDR3. Germline trimming cut 0 bases from V and 1 base from J; bases unmatched to any gene: 5. This CDR3 is CASSLDLREVQETQYF. The CDR3, as DNA: TGCGCCAGCAGCTTGGACTTGCGGGAGGTCCAAGAGACCCAGTACTTC. Full variable domain (remainder filled in from reference TRBV5-1 and TRBJ2-5): KAGVTQTPRYLIKTRGQQVTLSCSPISGHRSVSWYQQTPGQGLQFLFEYFSETQRNKGNFPGRFSGRQFSNSRSEMNVSTLELGDSALYLCASSLDLREVQETQYFGPGTRLLVL.

This clone occurred once. V is TRBV7-8 and J is TRBJ2-4; D is undetermined. The CDR3 is 14 amino acids. Between the trimmed V and J ends, which lost 1 base and 3 bases, there was a span of 7 bases. Germline V gene lookup returns CDR1 SGHVS and CDR2 FQNEAQ. CDR3 region: CASSLDTGKNIQYF. CDR3 coding DNA: TGTGCCAGCAGCTTAGACACGGGCAAAAACATTCAGTACTTC. Combining the CDR3 with reference TRBV7-8 and TRBJ2-4 gives the whole variable domain GAGVSQSPRYKVAKRGQDVALRCDPISGHVSLFWYQQALGQGPEFLTYFQNEAQLDKSGLPSDRFFAERPEGSVSTLKIQRTQQEDSAVYLCASSLDTGKNIQYFGAGTRLSVL.

CDR3 bases: TGTGCCATCAGGATTAGCGGGGAAGCGACAGATACGCAGTATTTT. This encodes CAIRISGEATDTQYF. The chain combines TRBV10-3 with TRBJ2-3; 8 bases match TRBD2. Germline lookup yields CDR1 ENHRY and CDR2 SYGVKD. J was trimmed by 3 bases and V by 6 bases; bases with no gene match: 8. The CDR3 runs to 15 residues.

The chain is built from TRBV30 and TRBJ1-4, with 8 positions matching TRBD1. Trimming cost V 3 bases and J 1 base; bases outside gene matches: 1. The CDR3 is 14 amino acids. Germline lookup yields CDR1 GTSNPN and CDR2 SVGIG (reference sequence). CDR3 loop: CAWRQGVTNEKLFF. The CDR3 DNA follows: TGTGCCTGGAGACAGGGGGTAACTAATGAAAAACTGTTTTTT.

V and J are TRBV19 and TRBJ2-1, with 7 positions matching TRBD1. This CDR3 comprises 15 residues. CDR1 is LNHDA and CDR2 is SQIVND in the germline V gene (reference sequence). This chain's CDR3 is CAVSRGQLLYNEQFF. CDR3 sequence (DNA): TGTGCAGTTAGTAGGGGACAGCTCCTATACAATGAGCAGTTCTTC. The full variable domain, in which reference TRBV19 and TRBJ2-1 provide the parts outside the CDR3, is DGGITQSPKYLFRKEGQNVTLSCEQNLNHDAMYWYRQDPGQGLRLIYYSQIVNDFQKGDIAEGYSVSREKKESFPLTVTSAQKNPTAFYLCAVSRGQLLYNEQFFGPGTRLTVL.

The CDR3 nucleotides are TGCGCCAGCAGCAGCGGGGGGACAGGGGCAGAGACCCAGTACTTC. It yields the protein CASSSGGTGAETQYF. The chain has TRBV5-1 and TRBJ2-5; D possibly corresponds to TRBD1 (10 bases). The CDR3 runs to 15 residues. The germline gives CDR1 SGHRS, CDR2 YFSETQ. The V gene lost 4 bases and the J gene lost 4 bases, with 17 bases spanning the gap.

CDR3 region: CASSLEGRGGRETQYF. CDR3 in DNA: TGTGCCAGCAGCTTAGAGGGCCGGGGGGGCAGGGAGACCCAGTACTTC. The V call is TRBV7-2, the J call TRBJ2-5; 8 bases match TRBD2. After removal of 1 base from V and 5 bases from J, the junction contained 9 bases not matched to a gene. CDR3 length equals 16 residues. Germline CDR1 reads SGHTA; CDR2 reads FQGNSA.

DNA of the CDR3: TGCAGCGTTGTGGTGTTCGAGTCAGGGGGCCCCGAGCAGTACTTC. Translated, it gives CSVVVFESGGPEQYF. This sequence joins TRBV29-1 and TRBJ2-7, with 8 bases lining up with TRBD1. The germline V gene has CDR1 SQVTM and CDR2 ANQGSEA. V gave up 4 bases and J gave up 6 bases; unmatched junction bases: 14. The CDR3 is made up of 15 amino acids.

In nucleotides, the CDR3 is TGTGCCAGCAGCCAAGAGCCCTCAGGGGGCAATCAGCCCCAGCATTTT. Amino acids: CASSQEPSGGNQPQHF. The V and J genes are TRBV4-2 and TRBJ1-5; tentatively, D is TRBD1 (6 bases). In germline, CDR1 is LGHNA, CDR2 YNFKEQ. The V end was cut by 0 bases, the J end by 2 bases, with 11 bases between. The CDR3 is 16 amino acids.

V gene TRBV5-1 combines with J gene TRBJ1-1; 9 bases agree with TRBD1. Germline V gene sequence: CDR1 SGHRS, CDR2 YFSETQ. The CDR3 consists of 13 residues. V was pared by 4 bases and J by 5 bases, with 3 bases of the junction left unmatched. The CDR3 DNA is TGCGCCAGCAGCGTGGACAGGGGTACTGAAGCTTTCTTT. It encodes CASSVDRGTEAFF. Complete variable domain (other parts from reference TRBV5-1 and TRBJ1-1): KAGVTQTPRYLIKTRGQQVTLSCSPISGHRSVSWYQQTPGQGLQFLFEYFSETQRNKGNFPGRFSGRQFSNSRSEMNVSTLELGDSALYLCASSVDRGTEAFFGQGTRLTVV.

The V and J genes are TRBV27 and TRBJ2-7, with a possible D match to TRBD1 (5 bases). Germline V lookup: CDR1 MNHEY, CDR2 SMNVEV (reference sequence). Trimming shortened V by 6 bases and J by 2 bases, and 14 bases separated the two germline ends. This CDR3 contains 14 residues. CDR3 residues: CASSWGRVAYEQYF. In DNA form, the CDR3 reads TGTGCCAGCAGCTGGGGCAGGGTAGCCTACGAGCAGTACTTC.

The J gene is TRBJ1-1, the V gene TRBV7-9; 7 bases agree with TRBD1. Trimming removed 0 bases from V and 4 bases from J; junction bases left unmatched: 5. The CDR3 covers 15 residues. CDR1 is SEHNR and CDR2 is FQNEAQ in the germline V gene (reference sequence). The CDR3 reads CASSLAVAGGTEAFF. DNA of the CDR3: TGTGCCAGCAGCTTAGCGGTTGCAGGGGGCACTGAAGCTTTCTTT.

This rearrangement joins TRBV20-1 to TRBJ2-7; TRBD2 might be the D (6 bases). Trimming took off 3 bases at V and 7 bases at J, with 10 bases between the two ends. Germline CDR1 reads DFQATT; CDR2 reads SNEGSKA (reference sequence). This CDR3 has 11 amino acids. The CDR3 sequence: CSASGSWEQYF. The DNA for the CDR3 is TGCAGTGCTAGCGGGAGTTGGGAGCAGTACTTC.

V is TRBV19 and J is TRBJ1-5; 7 nucleotides line up with TRBD1. Per the germline V gene, CDR1 is LNHDA and CDR2 is SQIVND (reference sequence). The CDR3 is 15 residues long. With V trimmed by 5 bases and J by 4 bases, 8 bases remained unmatched. This CDR3 is CASSDERGRNQPQHF. In nucleotides, the CDR3 is TGTGCCAGTAGTGACGAAAGGGGGCGAAATCAGCCCCAGCATTTT.

V is TRBV10-2 and J is TRBJ2-2; a weak D match, TRBD2 (5 bases). Trimming took 6 bases from V and 4 from J, leaving 15 bases between them. This CDR3 spans 15 amino acids. Germline-derived CDR1 and CDR2 are WSHSY and SAAADI. CDR3 protein: CASRDSGRGTGELFF. The CDR3 DNA sequence: TGCGCCAGCAGAGACTCGGGGAGAGGCACCGGGGAGCTGTTTTTT.

The count of this clone is one. The chain links TRBV25-1 to TRBJ2-6, with 11 bases matching TRBD1. The CDR3 has 18 amino acids. Germline trimming cut 3 bases from V and 3 bases from J; bases unmatched to any gene: 7. Germline V CDR1 and CDR2: MGHDK, SYGVNS. The CDR3 DNA reads TGTGCCAGCAGTGACCGGGACAGGGGGACGGGTGGGGCCAACGTCCTGACTTTC. Translating it yields CASSDRDRGTGGANVLTF. The whole variable domain, filled in from reference TRBV25-1 and TRBJ2-6, reads EADIYQTPRYLVIGTGKKITLECSQTMGHDKMYWYQQDPGMELHLIHYSYGVNSTEKGDLSSESTVSRIRTEHFPLTLESARPSHTSQYLCASSDRDRGTGGANVLTFGAGSRLTVL.

The CDR3 here is CASSFGGLDTEAFF. CDR3 in DNA: TGTGCCAGCAGCTTCGGAGGGTTGGACACTGAAGCTTTCTTT. The V and J genes are TRBV11-3 and TRBJ1-1; no definite D call. The V gene's germline CDR1 is SGHNT and CDR2 YENEEA. The CDR3 length is 14 residues. With 3 bases removed from V and 3 bases from J, the gap between germline ends came to 11 bases.

The chain employs TRBV9 and TRBJ2-6, with TRBD1 identical over 11 bases. The junction had 4 bases not matched to a gene; V was cut back by 3 bases and J by 2 bases. CDR1 and CDR2 from the germline V gene are SGDLS and YYNGEE. The length of the CDR3 is 17 residues. The chain's CDR3 is CASSGGQGETGANVLTF. Here the CDR3 DNA reads TGTGCCAGCAGCGGGGGACAGGGGGAGACTGGGGCCAACGTCCTGACTTTC.

The gene calls are TRBV27 and TRBJ2-7; D perhaps matches TRBD2 (6 bases). V was pared by 6 bases and J by 3 bases, with 24 bases between. The CDR3 covers 17 residues. Germline values: CDR1 MNHEY, CDR2 SMNVEV (reference sequence). The DNA of the CDR3 is TGTGCCAGCAGCCTACGGTTGGGGGGAAGGCCGGGCTACGAGCAGTACTTC. Residues: CASSLRLGGRPGYEQYF.

This chain joins TRBV5-1 and TRBJ2-2, with a weak D call TRBD2 (6 bases). This CDR3 contains 14 residues. V was shortened by 4 bases and J by 5 bases, with 12 bases between the two germline ends. Germline V gene data show CDR1 as SGHRS and CDR2 as YFSETQ. CDR3 bases: TGCGCCAGCAGCCCGGGAGCCTGGACCGGGGAGCTGTTTTTT. Encoded protein: CASSPGAWTGELFF. Combining the CDR3 with reference TRBV5-1 and TRBJ2-2 gives the whole variable domain KAGVTQTPRYLIKTRGQQVTLSCSPISGHRSVSWYQQTPGQGLQFLFEYFSETQRNKGNFPGRFSGRQFSNSRSEMNVSTLELGDSALYLCASSPGAWTGELFFGEGSRLTVL.